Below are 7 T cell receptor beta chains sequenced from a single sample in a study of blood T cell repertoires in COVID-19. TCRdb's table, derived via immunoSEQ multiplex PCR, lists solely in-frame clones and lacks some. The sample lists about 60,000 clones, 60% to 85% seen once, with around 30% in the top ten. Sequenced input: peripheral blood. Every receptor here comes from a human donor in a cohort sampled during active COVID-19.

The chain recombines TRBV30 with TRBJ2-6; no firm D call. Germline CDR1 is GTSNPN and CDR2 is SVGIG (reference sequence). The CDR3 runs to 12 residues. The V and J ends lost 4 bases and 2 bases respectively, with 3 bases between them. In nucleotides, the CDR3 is TGTGCCTGGAAGCCTGGGGCCAACGTCCTGACTTTC. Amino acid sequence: CAWKPGANVLTF. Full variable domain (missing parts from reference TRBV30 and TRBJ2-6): SQTIHQWPATLVQPVGSPLSLECTVEGTSNPNLYWYRQAAGRGLQLLFYSVGIGQISSEVPQNLSASRPQDRQFILSSKKLLLSDSGFYLCAWKPGANVLTFGAGSRLTVL.

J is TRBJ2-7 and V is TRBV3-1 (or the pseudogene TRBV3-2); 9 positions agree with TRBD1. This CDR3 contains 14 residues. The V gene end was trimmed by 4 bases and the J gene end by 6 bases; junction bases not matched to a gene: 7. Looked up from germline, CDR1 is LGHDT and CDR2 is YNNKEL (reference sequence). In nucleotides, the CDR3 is TGTGCCAGCAGCCGATCACAGGGGGCGGTCGAGCAGTACTTC. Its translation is CASSRSQGAVEQYF.

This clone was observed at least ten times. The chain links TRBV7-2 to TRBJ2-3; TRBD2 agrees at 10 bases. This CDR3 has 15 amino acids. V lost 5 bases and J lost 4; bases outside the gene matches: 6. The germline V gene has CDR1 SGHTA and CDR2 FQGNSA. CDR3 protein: CASSRTLAGADTQYF. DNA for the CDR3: TGTGCCAGCAGCCGGACCCTAGCGGGGGCAGATACGCAGTATTTT.

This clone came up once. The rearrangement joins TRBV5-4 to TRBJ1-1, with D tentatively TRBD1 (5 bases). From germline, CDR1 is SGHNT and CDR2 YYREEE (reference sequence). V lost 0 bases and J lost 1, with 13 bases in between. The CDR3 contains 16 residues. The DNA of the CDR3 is TGTGCCAGCAGCTTGGTGGGGGGAGGTGGGAACACTGAAGCTTTCTTT. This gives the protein CASSLVGGGGNTEAFF.

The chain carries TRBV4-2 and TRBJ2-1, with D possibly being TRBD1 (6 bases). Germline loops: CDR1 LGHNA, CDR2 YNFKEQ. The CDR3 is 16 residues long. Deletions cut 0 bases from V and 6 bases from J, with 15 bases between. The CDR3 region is CASSQDPRGPRNEQFF. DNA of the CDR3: TGTGCCAGCAGCCAAGACCCCAGGGGCCCCCGCAATGAGCAGTTCTTC.

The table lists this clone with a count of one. Here the CDR3 DNA reads TGTGCCAGCAGTTTAAGCGAGGACAGGGATGAAAAACTGTTTTTT. This sequence encodes CASSLSEDRDEKLFF. The chain recombines TRBV28 with TRBJ1-4; 8 bases match TRBD1. Germline values: CDR1 MDHEN, CDR2 SYDVKM. V trimming: 2 bases; J trimming: 6 bases; junction bases outside the gene matches: 5. This CDR3 is built from 15 residues.

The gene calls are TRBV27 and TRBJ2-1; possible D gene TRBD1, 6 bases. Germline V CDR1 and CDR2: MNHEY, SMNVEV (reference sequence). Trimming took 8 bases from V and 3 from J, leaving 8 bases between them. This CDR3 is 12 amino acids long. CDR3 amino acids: CASGGGYNEQFF. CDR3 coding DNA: TGTGCCAGCGGGGGCGGCTACAATGAGCAGTTCTTC.